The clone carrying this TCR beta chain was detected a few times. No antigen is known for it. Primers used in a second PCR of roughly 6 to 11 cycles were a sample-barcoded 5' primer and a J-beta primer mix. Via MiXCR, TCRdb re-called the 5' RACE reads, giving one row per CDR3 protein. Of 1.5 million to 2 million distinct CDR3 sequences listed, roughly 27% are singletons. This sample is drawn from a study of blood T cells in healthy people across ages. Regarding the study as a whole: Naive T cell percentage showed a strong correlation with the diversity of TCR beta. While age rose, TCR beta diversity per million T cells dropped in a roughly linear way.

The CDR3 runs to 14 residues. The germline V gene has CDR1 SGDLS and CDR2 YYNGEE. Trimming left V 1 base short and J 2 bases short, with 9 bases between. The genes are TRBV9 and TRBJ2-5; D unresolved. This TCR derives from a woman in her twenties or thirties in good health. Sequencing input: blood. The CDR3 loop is CASSVRSQQETQYF. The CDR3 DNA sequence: TGTGCCAGCAGCGTAAGAAGTCAGCAAGAGACCCAGTACTTC. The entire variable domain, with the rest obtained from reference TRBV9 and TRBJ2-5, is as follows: DSGVTQTPKHLITATGQRVTLRCSPRSGDLSVYWYQQSLDQGLQFLIQYYNGEERAKGNILERFSAQQFPDLHSELNLSSLELGDSALYFCASSVRSQQETQYFGPGTRLLVL.